This TCR beta chain is from a study of spatial heterogeneity in lung cancer. As for the study in general: Raw reads contained each unique TCR and UMI combination more than ten times on average. Whole-study results and caveats: Blood showed ubiquitous tumor TCRs more often at resection than at routine follow-up.

Trimming shortened V by 5 bases and J by 0 bases, and 10 bases separated the two germline ends. The length of the CDR3 is 14 residues. Germline CDR1 and CDR2: KGHSY and FQNENV. This clonotype has only a few counts. Its antigen is still unknown. Time point indicated: sample taken at primary tumor resection. The study sequenced unsorted whole RNA from tumor, nontumor lung or frozen PBMC. Patients with untreated early-stage non-small cell lung cancer, numbering 72, were the donors. TCRdb analysed the 5' RACE reads with MiXCR anew, one entry per CDR3 protein. This table has about 38,000 distinct CDR3 sequences, 6.5% to 8.5% appearing once.

The chain couples TRBV16 to TRBJ1-1; D remains ambiguous. The sequence was obtained from a male donor with early-stage non-small cell lung cancer. The source material was PBMCs, sampled at surgery. The CDR3 region has the DNA TGTGCCAGCAGCATCGACAAGATGAACACTGAAGCTTTCTTT. Residues: CASSIDKMNTEAFF.